This entry describes one TCR beta chain. This CDR3 spans 14 amino acids. V was shortened by 6 bases and J by 4 bases, with 15 bases between the two germline ends. Germline assignment: CDR1 ENHRY and CDR2 SYGVKD. This record belongs to a study of blood T cell repertoires in COVID-19. Turning to the study itself: COVID-19 samples, acute and convalescent, were from the United States, Italy and Spain.

Under the authors' procedure: Researchers report that nucleated cell counts were estimated from reference gene primer amplification. TCRdb's copy holds only in-frame clones and misses some; the assay was immunoSEQ multiplex PCR. V and J calls and clone size are as listed in that table; D and trimming were resolved from the DNA. The sample yields around 59,000 clones, approximately 82% seen once. The chain recombines TRBV10-3 with TRBJ1-1; D ambiguous. Sequenced material: peripheral blood. The clonotype comes from a man of 80 years or more with acute or convalescent COVID-19. CDR3: CAIRGAGFGTEAFF. CDR3 DNA sequence: TGTGCCATCAGGGGAGCAGGATTCGGCACTGAAGCTTTCTTT.